This T cell receptor (beta chain) was captured in a study of Ad26.COV2.S vaccination and SARS-CoV-2 variants. Study context: The donor was enrolled in the Ad26.COV2.S arm of the COV1001 trial.

The trim removed 4 bases at V and 14 bases at J, leaving 14 bases unmatched. The CDR3 loop spans 14 amino acids. CDR1 is KGHDR, CDR2 SFDVKD, per germline. Regarding treatment: roughly 20 received Ad26.COV2.S at low or high dose, single or two shots; about 5 received placebo; per-sample allocation not given. Samples analyzed were those drawn on day 63 after the first vaccine or placebo injection. The data were produced by immunoSEQ multiplex PCR, yet TCRdb's version contains in-frame clones alone and is incomplete. This sample has approximately 240,000 clones; roughly 88% occur once, and the top ten carry around 10%.

The V call is TRBV24-1, the J call TRBJ1-2, with 8 bases fitting TRBD1. The TCR was taken from a person between 18 and 59 years old who received the Ad26.COV2.S COVID-19 vaccine or a placebo. The sample was peripheral blood, taken in a trial of Ad26.COV2.S vaccine versus placebo. The CDR3 loop reads CATSEAGQGARHTF. The DNA for the CDR3 is TGTGCCACCAGTGAGGCCGGACAGGGCGCCAGACATACCTTC.